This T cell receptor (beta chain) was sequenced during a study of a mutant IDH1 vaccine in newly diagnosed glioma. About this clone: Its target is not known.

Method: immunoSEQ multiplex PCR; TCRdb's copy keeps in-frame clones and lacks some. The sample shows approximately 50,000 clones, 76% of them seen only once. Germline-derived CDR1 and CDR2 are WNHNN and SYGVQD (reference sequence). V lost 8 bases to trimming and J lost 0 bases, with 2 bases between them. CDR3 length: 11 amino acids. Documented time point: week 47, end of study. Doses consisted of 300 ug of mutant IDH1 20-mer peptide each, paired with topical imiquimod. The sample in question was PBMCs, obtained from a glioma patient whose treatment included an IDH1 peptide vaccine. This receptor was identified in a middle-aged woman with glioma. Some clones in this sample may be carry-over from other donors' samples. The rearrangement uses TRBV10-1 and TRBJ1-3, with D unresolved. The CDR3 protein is CASSSGNTIYF. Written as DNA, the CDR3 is TGCGCCAGCTCCTCTGGAAACACCATATATTTT.